These 23 T cell receptor beta chains came from one sample sequenced in a study of T cell responses to AZD1222 COVID-19 vaccine. Using immunoSEQ multiplex PCR, the repertoire was profiled, and TCRdb retains in-frame clones only, with some absent. The sample consists of roughly 140,000 clones, roughly 92% of them appearing once. Sequenced material: peripheral blood, taken on day 0 of AZD1222 vaccination. These receptors were taken from an adult in good health.

The chain carries TRBV2 and TRBJ2-1, with TRBD2 matching 16 bases. The CDR3 has 16 residues. After removal of 6 bases from V and 4 bases from J, the junction contained 3 bases not matched to a gene. Germline assignment: CDR1 SNHLY and CDR2 FYNNEI. CDR3 in amino acids: CASRGLAGGRYNEQFF. In DNA form, the CDR3 reads TGTGCCAGCAGGGGACTAGCGGGAGGGCGGTACAATGAGCAGTTCTTC.

The CDR3 coding sequence is TGTGCCAGCAGCCAAGGGACAGGGGCCTCTGGCTACACCTTC. Its translation is CASSQGTGASGYTF. The chain combines TRBV14 with TRBJ1-2, with TRBD1 identical over 9 bases. V lost 1 base and J lost 7; bases outside the gene matches: 4. The germline V gene encodes CDR1 SGHDN and CDR2 FVKESK. The length of the CDR3 is 14 residues.

This chain connects TRBV7-3 to TRBJ2-2; TRBD1 aligns across 7 bases. The length of the CDR3 is 15 residues. Germline V lookup: CDR1 SGHTA, CDR2 FQGTGA. V dropped 3 bases and J dropped 5; count of bases not matched to a gene: 6. As DNA, the CDR3 is TGTGCCAGCAGCTTGGGGGACAGTGGGACCGGGGAGCTGTTTTTT. Protein product: CASSLGDSGTGELFF.

V usage is TRBV7-3 and J usage is TRBJ2-1; 10 bases are shared with TRBD2. Per the germline V gene, CDR1 is SGHTA and CDR2 is FQGTGA. J was trimmed by 1 base and V by 5 bases; bases with no gene match: 2. This CDR3 spans 15 amino acids. CDR3 loop: CASSLLAGSYNEQFF. In DNA, the CDR3 is TGTGCCAGCAGCCTACTAGCGGGATCCTACAATGAGCAGTTCTTC.

The V call is TRBV29-1, the J call TRBJ1-1; a possible D gene is TRBD1 (6 bases). Germline assignment: CDR1 SQVTM and CDR2 ANQGSEA. The germline V and J ends were trimmed by 5 bases and 3 bases, with 13 bases remaining between them. CDR3 size: 13 residues. CDR3 amino acids: CSVPKQGDTEAFF. CDR3 coding DNA: TGCAGCGTTCCAAAACAGGGAGACACTGAAGCTTTCTTT. The complete variable domain, with remaining parts taken from reference TRBV29-1 and TRBJ1-1, reads SAVISQKPSRDICQRGTSLTIQCQVDSQVTMMFWYRQQPGQSLTLIATANQGSEATYESGFVIDKFPISRPNLTFSTLTVSNMSPEDSSIYLCSVPKQGDTEAFFGQGTRLTVV.

V and J are TRBV6-5 and TRBJ1-1; D perhaps matches TRBD1 (5 bases). The CDR3 contains 12 residues. The V end lost 8 bases, the J end lost 4 bases, and 11 bases lay between the germline ends. Germline CDR1 and CDR2: MNHEY and SVGAGI. CDR3 in amino acids: CASGEGTTEAFF. CDR3 sequence (DNA): TGTGCCAGCGGGGAGGGGACCACTGAAGCTTTCTTT.

The chain employs TRBV18 and TRBJ2-7, with D unresolved. Germline lookup yields CDR1 KGHSH and CDR2 LQKENI. This CDR3 spans 13 amino acids. V lost 3 bases and J 2 bases, leaving 8 bases between the germline ends. CDR3 sequence reads: CASSPPIPYEQYF. CDR3 coding DNA: TGTGCCAGCTCACCCCCGATTCCCTACGAGCAGTACTTC.

This clone was counted between two and nine times. This chain uses TRBV2 with TRBJ1-2, with 8 bases that match TRBD1. The CDR3 extends over 15 amino acids. After removal of 6 bases from V and 8 bases from J, the junction contained 14 bases not matched to a gene. The germline CDR1 and CDR2 sequences are SNHLY and FYNNEI. In DNA, the CDR3 is TGTGCCAGCAGCCCAGACAGGGGTGCAAATGACGGCTACACCTTC. As protein: CASSPDRGANDGYTF.

The V gene is TRBV4-1, the J gene TRBJ1-6, with a weak D call TRBD1 (6 bases). V was cut by 1 base and J by 10 bases, with 23 bases left in between. Germline values: CDR1 MGHRA, CDR2 YSYEKL. This CDR3 spans 18 amino acids. CDR3 coding DNA: TGCGCCAGCAGCCAAGTACTGGGCGTTCGGGGGCGCGGGTCACCCCTCCACTTT. This translates into CASSQVLGVRGRGSPLHF.

The chain employs TRBV27 and TRBJ1-4, with 12 bases matching TRBD1. CDR3 length: 19 residues. The trim removed 5 bases at V and 2 bases at J, leaving 12 bases unmatched. The V gene's germline CDR1 is MNHEY and CDR2 SMNVEV (reference sequence). The CDR3 here is CASSLYGTGGFVTNEKLFF. The DNA of the CDR3 is TGTGCCAGCAGTCTATATGGGACAGGGGGCTTCGTTACTAATGAAAAACTGTTTTTT.

This sequence joins TRBV9 and TRBJ1-5; TRBD1 might be the D (6 bases). The CDR3 extends over 14 amino acids. The germline gives CDR1 SGDLS, CDR2 YYNGEE. Trimming stripped 0 bases from V and 6 bases from J, with 10 bases between. DNA for the CDR3: TGTGCCAGCAGCGTAGCCCCAGGGGTTCAGCCCCAGCATTTT. Protein sequence: CASSVAPGVQPQHF.

The chain joins TRBV5-1 to TRBJ2-2; D is possibly TRBD1 (6 bases). The length of the CDR3 is 16 residues. Trimming cost V 1 base and J 0 bases, with 10 bases left between them. Germline lookup yields CDR1 SGHRS and CDR2 YFSETQ. CDR3 residues: CASSLPQGPNTGELFF. As DNA, the CDR3 is TGCGCCAGCAGCTTGCCACAGGGACCGAACACCGGGGAGCTGTTTTTT. Supplemented by reference TRBV5-1 and TRBJ2-2, the full variable domain reads KAGVTQTPRYLIKTRGQQVTLSCSPISGHRSVSWYQQTPGQGLQFLFEYFSETQRNKGNFPGRFSGRQFSNSRSEMNVSTLELGDSALYLCASSLPQGPNTGELFFGEGSRLTVL.

This chain connects TRBV6-5 to TRBJ1-2, with TRBD1 matching over 9 bases. J lost 7 bases, V lost 6 bases, and 6 bases had no gene match. Germline V CDR1 and CDR2: MNHEY, SVGAGI. CDR3 length equals 13 residues. The CDR3 spells CASSRDRVLGYTF. CDR3 DNA sequence: TGTGCCAGCAGCCGGGACAGGGTACTTGGCTACACCTTC.

This clone has just one count. The chain carries TRBV29-1 and TRBJ1-1; the D gene is possibly TRBD1 (5 bases). Germline V lookup: CDR1 SQVTM, CDR2 ANQGSEA. The CDR3 sequence is 11 residues long. The ends were cut back, 7 bases at V and 5 bases at J, with 11 bases in the middle. Here the CDR3 reads CSADGGTEAFF. The DNA of the CDR3 is TGCAGCGCCGATGGGGGAACTGAAGCTTTCTTT.

The gene calls are TRBV5-4 and TRBJ2-2; a weak D match, TRBD1 (6 bases). The CDR3 is 16 residues long. V lost 1 base to trimming and J lost 0 bases, with 10 bases between them. Germline values: CDR1 SGHNT, CDR2 YYREEE (reference sequence). Here the CDR3 DNA reads TGTGCCAGCAGCTTGAGCAGGGGCGCGAACACCGGGGAGCTGTTTTTT. Encoded protein: CASSLSRGANTGELFF.

The gene calls are TRBV10-3 and TRBJ2-2; 13 bases align to TRBD2. Germline V lookup: CDR1 ENHRY, CDR2 SYGVKD. Unmatched junction bases numbered 12, after V lost 6 bases and J lost 2 bases. The CDR3 consists of 19 residues. The CDR3 bases are TGTGCCATCAGATCCCGCCGGACTAGCGGGAGAGGCAACACCGGGGAGCTGTTTTTT. Protein: CAIRSRRTSGRGNTGELFF.

This clone appeared a single time. J is TRBJ1-1 and V is TRBV6-5; the match to TRBD1 covers 8 bases. This CDR3 spans 13 amino acids. The V gene's germline CDR1 is MNHEY and CDR2 SVGAGI. V lost 5 bases, J lost 6 bases, and 5 bases stayed unmatched. The CDR3 bases are TGTGCCAGCAGTCCCCGACAGGGGCCTGAAGCTTTCTTT. Its protein product is CASSPRQGPEAFF.

This clone was seen only once. The chain has TRBV6-6 and TRBJ1-4, with D uncertain. Germline loops: CDR1 MNHNY, CDR2 SVGAGI (reference sequence). CDR3 length: 17 amino acids. The V gene lost 5 bases and the J gene lost 4 bases, with 20 bases spanning the gap. The CDR3 DNA is TGTGCCAGCAGTCCCCGGGCACATACTACTCTTAATGAAAAACTGTTTTTT. Protein product: CASSPRAHTTLNEKLFF.

V gene TRBV5-1 combines with J gene TRBJ1-6; D might be TRBD1 (5 bases). The CDR3 consists of 13 residues. Germline-derived CDR1 and CDR2 are SGHRS and YFSETQ. V gave up 2 bases and J gave up 9 bases, with 9 bases separating them. The DNA for the CDR3 is TGCGCCAGCAGCTTTCGGGGGGTTTCACCCCTCCACTTT. This sequence encodes CASSFRGVSPLHF.

This clone was counted once. The rearrangement joins TRBV24-1 to TRBJ1-3; possible D gene TRBD1, 5 bases. V lost 5 bases and J 3 bases, leaving 22 bases between the germline ends. The length of the CDR3 is 18 residues. The germline gives CDR1 KGHDR, CDR2 SFDVKD. The DNA for the CDR3 is TGTGCCACCAGTGTCTCTTCGGGGCTGACTGTCGTTGGAAACACCATATATTTT. It codes for CATSVSSGLTVVGNTIYF.

The chain uses TRBV7-9 and TRBJ2-1; 8 bases line up with TRBD2. Looked up from germline, CDR1 is SEHNR and CDR2 is FQNEAQ (reference sequence). The CDR3 covers 16 residues. V was clipped by 2 bases and J by 9 bases; unmatched bases: 12. CDR3 nucleotide sequence: TGTGCCAGCAGCTTAATAGGACGGGAGGGCCGTGGTGAGCAGTTCTTC. This translates into CASSLIGREGRGEQFF. Variable domain in full (rest from reference TRBV7-9 and TRBJ2-1): DTGVSQNPRHKITKRGQNVTFRCDPISEHNRLYWYRQTLGQGPEFLTYFQNEAQLEKSRLLSDRFSAERPKGSFSTLEIQRTEQGDSAMYLCASSLIGREGRGEQFFGPGTRLTVL.

V usage is TRBV9 and J usage is TRBJ2-7; 12 positions agree with TRBD2. V lost 0 bases, J lost 3 bases, and 4 bases stayed unmatched. The CDR3 has 16 residues. The germline V gene encodes CDR1 SGDLS and CDR2 YYNGEE. Here the CDR3 reads CASSVGGTSGYYEQYF. The CDR3 DNA reads TGTGCCAGCAGCGTAGGGGGGACTAGCGGGTACTACGAGCAGTACTTC.

The genes are TRBV9 and TRBJ2-5; D is possibly TRBD1 (6 bases). This CDR3 is 16 amino acids long. CDR1 is SGDLS and CDR2 is YYNGEE in the germline V gene. Trimming left V 0 bases short and J 2 bases short, with 14 bases between. The CDR3 DNA reads TGTGCCAGCAGCGTAGTGGGCAGGGGTCGTCAAGAGACCCAGTACTTC. This codes for CASSVVGRGRQETQYF. The variable domain in full, completed from reference TRBV9 and TRBJ2-5, reads DSGVTQTPKHLITATGQRVTLRCSPRSGDLSVYWYQQSLDQGLQFLIQYYNGEERAKGNILERFSAQQFPDLHSELNLSSLELGDSALYFCASSVVGRGRQETQYFGPGTRLLVL.